This record covers a single TCR beta chain. As yet, its antigen is unknown. Healthy controls were blood donor buffy coats. These data originate in a study of STAT5B mutations in CD4+ large granular lymphocyte leukemia. Study findings and constraints: 8/27 top patient clones versus 2/35 control clones were TRBV06-family. Patient CD4-sorted repertoires looked more clonal than healthy CD4+ repertoires, even without putative leukemic clones.

The assay was run at survey level. Produced via immunoSEQ multiplex PCR; TCRdb's table is partial and in-frame only. The sample gives 48,000 or so clones, roughly 70% of which show up once; 1.5% to 1.9% is in the top ten. Germline V CDR1 and CDR2: SGHTA, FQGNSA. Trimming left V 1 base short and J 4 bases short, with 14 bases between. The CDR3 loop spans 16 amino acids. The V and J genes are TRBV7-2 and TRBJ2-1, with D uncertain. The source of this sequence is a human donor in good health. Sequencing used CD4+ T cells from blood buffy coats. The CDR3 spells CASSLGGGVFYNEQFF. The CDR3 DNA follows: TGTGCCAGCAGCTTAGGTGGTGGGGTCTTTTACAATGAGCAGTTCTTC.